This paragraph covers one T cell receptor (beta chain) sequence. This specimen comes from a study of blood T cell repertoires in COVID-19. Study information: Samples came from the United States, Italy and Spain, spanning acute and convalescent COVID-19. Sources were T cells, B-cell-depleted T cells, or PBMCs; the material itself was cDNA or gDNA.

The authors' processing: Estimation of nucleated cell counts was performed using reference gene primer amplification. Data came from immunoSEQ multiplex PCR; TCRdb stores just in-frame clones and leaves some out. From that table come the V and J calls and clone size; the DNA was used to work out D and trimming. The repertoire includes approximately 210,000 clones, roughly 80% of them detected once, and 2% to 3% sits in the top ten. Sequencing was performed on peripheral blood. The source of this sequence is a woman aged 70-85 years with active or convalescent COVID-19.

The CDR3 protein is CASSYARTGGLLSQHF. CDR3 in DNA: TGTGCCAGCAGTTACGCTAGGACAGGCGGTTTGTTGTCCCAGCATTTT. The chain uses TRBV6-5 and TRBJ1-5; 7 positions match TRBD1. This CDR3 contains 16 residues. CDR1 and CDR2 from the germline V gene are MNHEY and SVGAGI. The V gene end was trimmed by 2 bases and the J gene end by 11 bases; junction bases not matched to a gene: 15.